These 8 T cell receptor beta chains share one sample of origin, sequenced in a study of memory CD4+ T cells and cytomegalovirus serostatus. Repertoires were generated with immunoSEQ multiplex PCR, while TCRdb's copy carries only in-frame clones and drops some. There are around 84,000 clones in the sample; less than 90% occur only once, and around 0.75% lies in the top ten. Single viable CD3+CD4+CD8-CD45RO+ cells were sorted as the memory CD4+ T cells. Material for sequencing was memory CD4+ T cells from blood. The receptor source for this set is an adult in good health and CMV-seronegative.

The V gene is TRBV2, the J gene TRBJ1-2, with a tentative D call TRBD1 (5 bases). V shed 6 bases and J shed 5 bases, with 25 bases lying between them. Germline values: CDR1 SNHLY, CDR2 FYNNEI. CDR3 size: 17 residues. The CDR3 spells CASSGAGQGSIGYGYTF. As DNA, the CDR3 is TGTGCCAGCAGCGGGGCAGGGCAGGGCAGCATTGGGTATGGCTACACCTTC.

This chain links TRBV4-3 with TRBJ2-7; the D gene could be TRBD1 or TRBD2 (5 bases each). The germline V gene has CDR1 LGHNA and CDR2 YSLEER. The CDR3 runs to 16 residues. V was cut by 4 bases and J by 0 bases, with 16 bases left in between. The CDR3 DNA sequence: TGCGCCAGCAGCCCAGCTTGGGACGGGTTCTCCTACGAGCAGTACTTC. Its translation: CASSPAWDGFSYEQYF.

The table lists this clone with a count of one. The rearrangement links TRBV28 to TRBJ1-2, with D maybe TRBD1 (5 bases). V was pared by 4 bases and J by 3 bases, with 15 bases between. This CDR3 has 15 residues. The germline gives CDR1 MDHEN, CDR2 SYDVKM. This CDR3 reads CASSSPGLLDYGYTF. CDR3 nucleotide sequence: TGTGCCAGCAGTTCGCCGGGACTGCTGGACTATGGCTACACCTTC.

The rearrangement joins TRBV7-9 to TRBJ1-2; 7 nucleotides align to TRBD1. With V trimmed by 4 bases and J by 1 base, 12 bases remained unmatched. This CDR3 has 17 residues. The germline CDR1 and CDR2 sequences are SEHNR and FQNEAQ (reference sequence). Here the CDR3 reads CASSSRQGPGDNYGYTF. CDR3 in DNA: TGTGCCAGCAGCTCACGACAGGGACCGGGGGATAACTATGGCTACACCTTC.

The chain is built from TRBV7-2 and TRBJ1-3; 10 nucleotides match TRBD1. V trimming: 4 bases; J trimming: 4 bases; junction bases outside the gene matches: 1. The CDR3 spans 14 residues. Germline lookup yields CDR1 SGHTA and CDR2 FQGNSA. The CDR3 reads CASSSTGGGNTIYF. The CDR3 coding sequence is TGTGCCAGCAGCTCGACAGGGGGCGGAAACACCATATATTTT. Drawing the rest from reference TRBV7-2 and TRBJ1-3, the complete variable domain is GAGVSQSPSNKVTEKGKDVELRCDPISGHTALYWYRQSLGQGLEFLIYFQGNSAPDKSGLPSDRFSAERTGGSVSTLTIQRTQQEDSAVYLCASSSTGGGNTIYFGEGSWLTVV.

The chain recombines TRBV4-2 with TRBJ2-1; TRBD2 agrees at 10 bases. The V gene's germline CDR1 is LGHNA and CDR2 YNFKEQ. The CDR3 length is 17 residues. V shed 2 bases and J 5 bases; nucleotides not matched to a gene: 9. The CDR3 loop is CASSQTTSGVTNNEQFF. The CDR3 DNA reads TGTGCCAGCAGCCAAACAACTAGCGGGGTAACGAACAATGAGCAGTTCTTC.

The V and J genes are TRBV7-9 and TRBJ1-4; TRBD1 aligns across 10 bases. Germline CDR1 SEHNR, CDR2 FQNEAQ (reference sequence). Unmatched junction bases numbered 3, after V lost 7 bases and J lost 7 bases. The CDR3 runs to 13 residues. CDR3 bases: TGTGCCAGCAAAGGGACAGGGGCTGAAAAACTGTTTTTT. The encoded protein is CASKGTGAEKLFF.

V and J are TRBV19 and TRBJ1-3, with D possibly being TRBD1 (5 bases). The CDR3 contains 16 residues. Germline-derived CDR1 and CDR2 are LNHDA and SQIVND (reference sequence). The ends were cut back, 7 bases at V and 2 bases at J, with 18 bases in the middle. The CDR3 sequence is CASNRFRGGPGNTIYF. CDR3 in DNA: TGTGCCAGTAACAGGTTTCGAGGTGGCCCTGGAAACACCATATATTTT.